The 11 T cell receptor beta chains in this list originate from one sample, sequenced in a study of siplizumab effects on memory and regulatory T cells. Generated by immunoSEQ multiplex PCR, the TCRdb table keeps only in-frame clones and is missing some. Found here are some 62,000 clones, approximately 87% of them singletons; the top ten hold 3% to 4%. Sequencing input: memory CD4+ T cells sorted from blood. These receptors originate from a human donor in good health.

The V gene is TRBV5-1, the J gene TRBJ2-7, with 12 bases matching TRBD1. The V and J ends lost 4 bases and 6 bases, in that order; junction bases with no gene match: 5. Germline assignment: CDR1 SGHRS and CDR2 YFSETQ. The CDR3 runs 14 residues. CDR3 amino acids: CASSPGTGGSEQYF. CDR3 in DNA: TGCGCCAGCAGCCCCGGGACAGGGGGCTCCGAGCAGTACTTC.

This chain uses TRBV7-9 with TRBJ2-7; 8 bases align to TRBD1. Germline V CDR1 and CDR2: SEHNR, FQNEAQ (reference sequence). Trimming at V came to 3 bases and at J to 4 bases, leaving 5 bases not matched to a gene. The CDR3 sequence is 14 residues long. This CDR3 reads CASSLDRADYEQYF. CDR3 coding DNA: TGTGCCAGCAGCTTGGACAGGGCCGATTACGAGCAGTACTTC. The complete variable domain, with remaining parts taken from reference TRBV7-9 and TRBJ2-7, reads DTGVSQNPRHKITKRGQNVTFRCDPISEHNRLYWYRQTLGQGPEFLTYFQNEAQLEKSRLLSDRFSAERPKGSFSTLEIQRTEQGDSAMYLCASSLDRADYEQYFGPGTRLTVT.

The V call is TRBV5-6, the J call TRBJ1-1; D is ambiguous. The CDR3 has 14 amino acids. CDR1 and CDR2 (germline): SGHDT, YYEEEE. V shed 4 bases and J shed 1 base, with 11 bases lying between them. The CDR3 loop is CASSVDGPNTEAFF. The DNA of the CDR3 is TGTGCCAGCAGCGTGGACGGACCGAACACTGAAGCTTTCTTT. Complete variable domain (other parts from reference TRBV5-6 and TRBJ1-1): DAGVTQSPTHLIKTRGQQVTLRCSPKSGHDTVSWYQQALGQGPQFIFQYYEEEERQRGNFPDRFSGHQFPNYSSELNVNALLLGDSALYLCASSVDGPNTEAFFGQGTRLTVV.

The chain carries TRBV29-1 and TRBJ2-3, with 13 nucleotides matching TRBD2. V gave up 8 bases and J gave up 3 bases; unmatched junction bases: 5. The germline V gene encodes CDR1 SQVTM and CDR2 ANQGSEA. This CDR3 comprises 14 residues. This CDR3 reads CSTSGGEMTDTQYF. The CDR3 coding sequence is TGCAGCACTAGCGGGGGGGAGATGACAGATACGCAGTATTTT.

The chain combines TRBV4-1 with TRBJ2-1, with unresolved D. Germline CDR1 MGHRA, CDR2 YSYEKL. The CDR3 has 15 amino acids. Trimming shortened V by 1 base and J by 2 bases, and 9 bases separated the two germline ends. The CDR3 DNA follows: TGCGCCAGCAGCCAAGCCGCCGGGCCCTACAATGAGCAGTTCTTC. Encoded protein: CASSQAAGPYNEQFF.

This clone was observed once. This chain links TRBV25-1 with TRBJ1-6; D not resolved. Trimming took off 8 bases at V and 5 bases at J, with 10 bases between the two ends. CDR1 and CDR2 (germline): MGHDK, SYGVNS. The CDR3 is made up of 13 amino acids. This CDR3 reads CASRDLDNSPLHF. The DNA for the CDR3 is TGTGCCAGCCGGGATCTCGATAATTCACCCCTCCACTTT.

The V call is TRBV2, the J call TRBJ1-2; D not resolved. CDR1 is SNHLY, CDR2 FYNNEI, per germline. CDR3 size: 16 residues. V was trimmed by 0 bases and J by 8 bases, leaving 19 bases between them. CDR3 in amino acids: CASSEALGGLIRGYTF. DNA for the CDR3: TGTGCCAGCAGTGAAGCGCTTGGTGGGCTCATCAGGGGCTACACCTTC.

The chain employs TRBV19 and TRBJ2-5, with no clear D. Germline values: CDR1 LNHDA, CDR2 SQIVND (reference sequence). Trimming cost V 0 bases and J 5 bases, with 10 bases left between them. The CDR3 has 14 amino acids. The CDR3 region has the DNA TGTGCCAGTAGTATAGATAGTAGAGCGGAGACCCAGTACTTC. Its translation: CASSIDSRAETQYF. Looking up the rest from reference TRBV19 and TRBJ2-5 gives the full variable domain: DGGITQSPKYLFRKEGQNVTLSCEQNLNHDAMYWYRQDPGQGLRLIYYSQIVNDFQKGDIAEGYSVSREKKESFPLTVTSAQKNPTAFYLCASSIDSRAETQYFGPGTRLLVL.

The chain joins TRBV5-1 to TRBJ2-2, with TRBD1 as a possible D gene (5 bases). The CDR3 covers 13 residues. Trimming stripped 5 bases from V and 4 bases from J, with 9 bases between. Per the germline V gene, CDR1 is SGHRS and CDR2 is YFSETQ. In nucleotides, the CDR3 is TGCGCCAGCAGACCAGGGTTCACCGGGGAGCTGTTTTTT. It specifies CASRPGFTGELFF.

The chain combines TRBV7-9 with TRBJ2-7; 8 nucleotides match TRBD2. From germline, CDR1 is SEHNR and CDR2 FQNEAQ (reference sequence). J was trimmed by 0 bases and V by 7 bases; bases with no gene match: 11. The CDR3 contains 16 residues. The CDR3 bases are TGTGCCAGCACCCTGACGGGGGGGGCCAGCTCCTACGAGCAGTACTTC. Amino acids: CASTLTGGASSYEQYF. Based on the CDR3 plus reference TRBV7-9 and TRBJ2-7, the full variable domain is DTGVSQNPRHKITKRGQNVTFRCDPISEHNRLYWYRQTLGQGPEFLTYFQNEAQLEKSRLLSDRFSAERPKGSFSTLEIQRTEQGDSAMYLCASTLTGGASSYEQYFGPGTRLTVT.

This clone occurred once. CDR3 sequence (DNA): TGTGCCAGCCAGGGGAGGACAGGGAGGGAAGAGACCCAGTACTTC. It is translated as CASQGRTGREETQYF. V gene TRBV7-9 combines with J gene TRBJ2-5; weak D call: TRBD1 (8 bases). In germline, CDR1 is SEHNR, CDR2 FQNEAQ (reference sequence). This CDR3 is built from 15 residues. V shed 8 bases and J shed 3 bases, with 19 bases lying between them. Together with reference TRBV7-9 and TRBJ2-5, the CDR3 gives the full variable domain: DTGVSQNPRHKITKRGQNVTFRCDPISEHNRLYWYRQTLGQGPEFLTYFQNEAQLEKSRLLSDRFSAERPKGSFSTLEIQRTEQGDSAMYLCASQGRTGREETQYFGPGTRLLVL.